This note documents a single T cell receptor beta chain sequence. This record belongs to a study of PD-1 blockade in classical Hodgkin lymphoma. Indicated time point: cycle 4 day 1 (C4D1), after 6 weeks of nivolumab. Relapse after autologous stem cell transplantation occurred in every patient, and brentuximab vedotin exposure varied. The method was immunoSEQ multiplex PCR; TCRdb's version includes in-frame clones alone and lacks a portion of them. This table has fewer than 25,000 clones, roughly 76% appearing once. The CDR3 has 14 amino acids. Germline V gene lookup returns CDR1 SNHLY and CDR2 FYNNEI. Trimming took 7 bases from V and 6 from J, leaving 15 bases between them.

This sequence was found in a human donor with classical Hodgkin lymphoma. The specimen comprised peripheral blood mononuclear cells (PBMCs), sampled before the fourth cycle of nivolumab. The V call is TRBV2, the J call TRBJ1-4; D is ambiguous. In DNA form, the CDR3 reads TGTGCCAGCAAGCGGCGTCCTGATGATGAAAAACTGTTTTTT. It encodes CASKRRPDDEKLFF.